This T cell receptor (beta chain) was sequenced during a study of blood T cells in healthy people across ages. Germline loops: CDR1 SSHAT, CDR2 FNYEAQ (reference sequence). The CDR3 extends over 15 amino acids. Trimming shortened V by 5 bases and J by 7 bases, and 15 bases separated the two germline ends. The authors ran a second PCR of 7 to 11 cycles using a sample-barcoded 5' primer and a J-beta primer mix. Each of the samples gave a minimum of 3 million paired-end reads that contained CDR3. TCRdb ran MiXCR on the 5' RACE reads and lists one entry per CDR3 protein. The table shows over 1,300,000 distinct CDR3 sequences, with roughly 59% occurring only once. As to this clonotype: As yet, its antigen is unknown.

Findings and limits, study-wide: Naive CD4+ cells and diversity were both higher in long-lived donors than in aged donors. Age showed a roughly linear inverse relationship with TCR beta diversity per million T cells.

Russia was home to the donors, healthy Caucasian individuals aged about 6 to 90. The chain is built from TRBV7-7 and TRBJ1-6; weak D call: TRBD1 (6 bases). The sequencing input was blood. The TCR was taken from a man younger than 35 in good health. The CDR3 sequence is CASSPGAGQNSPLHF. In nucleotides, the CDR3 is TGTGCCAGCAGCCCGGGGGCCGGACAGAATTCACCCCTCCACTTT.